Listed below are T cell receptor beta chains from one sample, sequenced in a study of T cell responses to AZD1222 COVID-19 vaccine. The assay was immunoSEQ multiplex PCR, and TCRdb's table has in-frame clones only and misses some. The sample includes 100,000 to 150,000 clones, about nine tenths seen only once; the top ten take around 7%. Sequenced here: peripheral blood, sampled on day 0 of AZD1222 vaccination. Source of these receptors: an adult in good health. The conserved cysteine and the conserved F or W are not part of the CDR3 here. Fields, in order: CDR3 protein, CDR3 length, V gene, J gene.

CDR3 protein: ASSLNVRDGYT
CDR3 length: 11
V gene: TRBV7-2
J gene: TRBJ1-2

CDR3 protein: ATSEGGLRDSGNTIY
CDR3 length: 15
V gene: TRBV24-1
J gene: TRBJ1-3

CDR3 protein: ASSQEASSGGELF
CDR3 length: 13
V gene: TRBV4-2
J gene: TRBJ2-2

CDR3 protein: ASSLDGLNQPQH
CDR3 length: 12
V gene: TRBV7-8
J gene: TRBJ1-5

CDR3 protein: ASSKTGPYNSPLH
CDR3 length: 13
V gene: TRBV7-3
J gene: TRBJ1-6

CDR3 protein: ASSQSNYGYT
CDR3 length: 10
V gene: TRBV6-5
J gene: TRBJ1-2

CDR3 protein: ASSPDRRSYNEQF
CDR3 length: 13
V gene: TRBV11-3
J gene: TRBJ2-1

CDR3 protein: ASSVGLAGAAGELF
CDR3 length: 14
V gene: TRBV9
J gene: TRBJ2-2

CDR3 protein: ASRVAGGSGELF
CDR3 length: 12
V gene: TRBV5-6
J gene: TRBJ2-2

CDR3 protein: ATGTEYEQY
CDR3 length: 9
V gene: TRBV5-4
J gene: TRBJ2-7

CDR3 protein: AHLERGSNQPQH
CDR3 length: 12
V gene: TRBV28
J gene: TRBJ1-5

CDR3 protein: ASSYWDRLTSGNTIY
CDR3 length: 15
V gene: TRBV6-2/TRBV6-3
J gene: TRBJ1-3

CDR3 protein: ATSDLLGQPQH
CDR3 length: 11
V gene: TRBV24-1
J gene: TRBJ1-5

CDR3 protein: ASSGWKHRTNTGELF
CDR3 length: 15
V gene: TRBV5-1
J gene: TRBJ2-2

CDR3 protein: ASSFGRNEQF
CDR3 length: 10
V gene: TRBV28
J gene: TRBJ2-1

CDR3 protein: SATGHVEAF
CDR3 length: 9
V gene: TRBV20-1
J gene: TRBJ1-1

CDR3 protein: ASSLYGGVAVAEAF
CDR3 length: 14
V gene: TRBV28
J gene: TRBJ1-1

CDR3 protein: ASSLVETDTQY
CDR3 length: 11
V gene: TRBV5-1
J gene: TRBJ2-3

CDR3 protein: AISEGSSYNEQF
CDR3 length: 12
V gene: TRBV10-3
J gene: TRBJ2-1

CDR3 protein: ASSLGLRLAGDYEQY
CDR3 length: 15
V gene: TRBV11-2
J gene: TRBJ2-7

CDR3 protein: ASSLVLSGGTYNEQF
CDR3 length: 15
V gene: TRBV11-3
J gene: TRBJ2-1

CDR3 protein: ASRGAGSANEKLF
CDR3 length: 13
V gene: TRBV5-1
J gene: TRBJ1-4

CDR3 protein: ASSQGLSNSPLH
CDR3 length: 12
V gene: TRBV7-3
J gene: TRBJ1-6

CDR3 protein: ATSDLTGRIGAF
CDR3 length: 12
V gene: TRBV24-1
J gene: TRBJ1-1

CDR3 protein: ASIHRGPGNTIY
CDR3 length: 12
V gene: TRBV7-9
J gene: TRBJ1-3

CDR3 protein: ASSEGGGRDTQY
CDR3 length: 12
V gene: TRBV6-4
J gene: TRBJ2-3

CDR3 protein: ASSHGGENEKLF
CDR3 length: 12
V gene: TRBV6-5
J gene: TRBJ1-4

CDR3 protein: ASSYSQGWTEAF
CDR3 length: 12
V gene: TRBV6-5
J gene: TRBJ1-1

CDR3 protein: ASSQGTVGTAI
CDR3 length: 11
V gene: TRBV3-1/TRBV3-2
J gene: TRBJ1-2

CDR3 protein: ASSLDRLGGYT
CDR3 length: 11
V gene: TRBV6-5
J gene: TRBJ1-2

CDR3 protein: ASSLGQANYGYT
CDR3 length: 12
V gene: TRBV7-8
J gene: TRBJ1-2

CDR3 protein: ASRYSGGADTQY
CDR3 length: 12
V gene: TRBV27
J gene: TRBJ2-3

CDR3 protein: ASSLIGRTAGELF
CDR3 length: 13
V gene: TRBV28
J gene: TRBJ2-2

CDR3 protein: ASSYGTGDQPQH
CDR3 length: 12
V gene: TRBV18
J gene: TRBJ1-5

CDR3 protein: ASSDQGTSYEQY
CDR3 length: 12
V gene: TRBV19
J gene: TRBJ2-7

CDR3 protein: ASTGNTEAF
CDR3 length: 9
V gene: TRBV6-5
J gene: TRBJ1-1

CDR3 protein: ASSLGTGEQY
CDR3 length: 10
V gene: TRBV13
J gene: TRBJ2-7

CDR3 protein: ASSPGAGGINEQF
CDR3 length: 13
V gene: TRBV5-8
J gene: TRBJ2-1

CDR3 protein: ASSLAPNRGGSYGYT
CDR3 length: 15
V gene: TRBV5-6
J gene: TRBJ1-2

CDR3 protein: ASSIEGNRGGNSPLH
CDR3 length: 15
V gene: TRBV19
J gene: TRBJ1-6

CDR3 protein: ASSSGLAKNIQY
CDR3 length: 12
V gene: TRBV7-9
J gene: TRBJ2-4

CDR3 protein: AISPSGLSSYEQY
CDR3 length: 13
V gene: TRBV10-3
J gene: TRBJ2-7

CDR3 protein: ASSQMPEPEGSIW
CDR3 length: 13
V gene: TRBV4-3
J gene: TRBJ2-7

CDR3 protein: ASRQAPLYEQY
CDR3 length: 11
V gene: TRBV3-1/TRBV3-2
J gene: TRBJ2-7

CDR3 protein: ATSGAGHPYQETQY
CDR3 length: 14
V gene: TRBV24-1
J gene: TRBJ2-5

CDR3 protein: ASSVERADEQY
CDR3 length: 11
V gene: TRBV13
J gene: TRBJ2-7

CDR3 protein: ASSSGLAGGRETQY
CDR3 length: 14
V gene: TRBV6-5
J gene: TRBJ2-5

CDR3 protein: ASSLDSLYNEQF
CDR3 length: 12
V gene: TRBV5-1
J gene: TRBJ2-1

CDR3 protein: ASSYVGFQY
CDR3 length: 9
V gene: TRBV6-2/TRBV6-3
J gene: TRBJ2-5

CDR3 protein: ASSNYRKNSPLH
CDR3 length: 12
V gene: TRBV21-1
J gene: TRBJ1-6

CDR3 protein: ASSDEEGGNQPQH
CDR3 length: 13
V gene: TRBV6-1
J gene: TRBJ1-5

CDR3 protein: SISGTSGGYNEQF
CDR3 length: 13
V gene: TRBV29-1
J gene: TRBJ2-1

CDR3 protein: ASSYNRGLKEKLF
CDR3 length: 13
V gene: TRBV5-4
J gene: TRBJ1-4

CDR3 protein: ASSLGGTTQETQY
CDR3 length: 13
V gene: TRBV7-6
J gene: TRBJ2-5

CDR3 protein: SASKADTGELF
CDR3 length: 11
V gene: TRBV29-1
J gene: TRBJ2-2

CDR3 protein: ASSRQGFKEKLF
CDR3 length: 12
V gene: TRBV6-5
J gene: TRBJ1-4

CDR3 protein: ASTGQRYNEQF
CDR3 length: 11
V gene: TRBV11-2
J gene: TRBJ2-1

CDR3 protein: ASSLPTGADGYT
CDR3 length: 12
V gene: TRBV5-6
J gene: TRBJ1-2

CDR3 protein: ASSQAVNTEAF
CDR3 length: 11
V gene: TRBV3-1/TRBV3-2
J gene: TRBJ1-1

CDR3 protein: ASSYQKATNEKLF
CDR3 length: 13
V gene: TRBV28
J gene: TRBJ1-4